This T cell receptor beta chain emerged from a study of CD8 T cells in Susac syndrome. Random hexamers were used to reverse transcribe an amount of roughly 0.45 to 1 ug RNA. Via MiXCR, TCRdb re-called the immunoSEQ multiplex PCR reads, giving one row per CDR3 protein. The sample shows 95,000 to 150,000 distinct CDR3 sequences, around 95% of them seen only once. Germline assignment: CDR1 SGHTA and CDR2 FQGTGA. The CDR3 length is 16 residues. Trimming cost V 2 bases and J 5 bases; bases outside gene matches: 5. Specimen: CD8+ T cells from PBMCs. The chain couples TRBV7-3 to TRBJ2-1, with TRBD2 matching over 11 bases. The TCR comes from a human donor with Susac syndrome. The CDR3 loop reads CASSLGLAGINNEQFF. The CDR3 DNA reads TGTGCCAGCAGCTTAGGACTAGCGGGCATAAACAATGAGCAGTTCTTC.